This TCR beta chain originates from a study of T cell changes during pregnancy in multiple sclerosis. CDR1 and CDR2 from the germline V gene are SGHRS and YFSETQ. The CDR3 spans 16 residues. V dropped 3 bases and J dropped 3; count of bases not matched to a gene: 6. Sequenced by immunoSEQ multiplex PCR; TCRdb stores in-frame clones only, minus some. The table lists some 29,000 clones, nearly 90% of them singletons. The source material was CD8+ T cells from peripheral blood mononuclear cells, sampled in the third trimester of pregnancy. The chain has TRBV5-1 and TRBJ2-1; 10 positions agree with TRBD1. This clonotype was sampled from a female donor with multiple sclerosis, enrolled in a pregnancy study. The CDR3 DNA follows: TGCGCCAGCAGCTCAGGGACAGGGGAGTACTACAATGAGCAGTTCTTC. Residues: CASSSGTGEYYNEQFF. Based on the CDR3 plus reference TRBV5-1 and TRBJ2-1, the full variable domain is KAGVTQTPRYLIKTRGQQVTLSCSPISGHRSVSWYQQTPGQGLQFLFEYFSETQRNKGNFPGRFSGRQFSNSRSEMNVSTLELGDSALYLCASSSGTGEYYNEQFFGPGTRLTVL.